This T cell receptor beta chain derives from a study of regulatory T cells in long-lasting Graves disease. Notes on the study in general: Those with persistent Graves' had less TCR diversity than newly diagnosed patients.

This clonotype was observed many times. Its antigen remains unknown. The time point was: newly diagnosed GD, antithyroid drugs for less than 3 months. PBMCs were the source of the RNA used for TCR sequencing. V gave up 5 bases and J gave up 8 bases, with 15 bases separating them. The CDR3 contains 13 residues. Germline V gives CDR1 SNHLY, CDR2 FYNNEI. With iRepertoire HTBI primers and Arm-PCR of CDR3 regions, TCR beta libraries were built. TCRdb processed the multiplex PCR reads anew with MiXCR; each CDR3 protein has one entry. This table has 530,000 or so distinct CDR3 sequences, about 16% appearing once. These records were also assigned to another study, of T cells in Graves' hyperthyroidism and ophthalmopathy.

This specimen consisted of peripheral blood mononuclear cells (PBMCs), obtained at new diagnosis, from a patient treated with antithyroid drugs. The sequence was collected from a man younger than 30 with Graves disease. The V gene is TRBV2, the J gene TRBJ1-1; D gene unclear. The CDR3 reads CASSPDGEGEAFF. For the CDR3, the DNA is TGTGCCAGCAGTCCAGACGGGGAGGGAGAAGCTTTCTTT.